This entry lists 30 T cell receptor beta chains sequenced from one sample in a study of cytomegalovirus exposure and HLA in healthy donors. The PCR had 60 Vbeta and 13 Jbeta primers. Only in-frame clones appear in the TCRdb table, and some are missing; sequencing was by immunoSEQ multiplex PCR. The sample includes 150,000 to 200,000 clones, about 79% of them seen just once. The sequenced material came from PBMCs. Source of these receptors: a girl aged 2 to 9 in good health and CMV-seropositive.

The CDR3 loop is CASSQDWYFRSTEAFF. As DNA, the CDR3 is TGTGCCAGCAGCCAAGATTGGTATTTTAGGAGCACTGAAGCTTTCTTT. The J gene is TRBJ1-1, the V gene TRBV4-2, with D unresolved. Germline V gene data show CDR1 as LGHNA and CDR2 as YNFKEQ. Trimming stripped 0 bases from V and 4 bases from J, with 15 bases between. The CDR3 totals 16 residues.

The V gene is TRBV2, the J gene TRBJ2-5; 11 nucleotides match TRBD2. This CDR3 comprises 14 residues. Germline values: CDR1 SNHLY, CDR2 FYNNEI. V lost 4 bases to trimming and J lost 5 bases; unmatched junction nucleotides: 3. The CDR3 DNA reads TGTGCCAGCAGTGGACTAGCGGGAAGGGAGACCCAGTACTTC. Translation gives CASSGLAGRETQYF.

V is TRBV19 and J is TRBJ1-1; TRBD1 agrees at 8 bases. The CDR3 runs 16 residues. The germline CDR1 and CDR2 sequences are LNHDA and SQIVND (reference sequence). After removal of 4 bases from V and 1 base from J, the junction contained 8 bases not matched to a gene. Here the CDR3 reads CASSTLATGANTEAFF. In nucleotides, the CDR3 is TGTGCCAGTAGTACCCTCGCGACAGGGGCGAACACTGAAGCTTTCTTT.

Here the CDR3 DNA reads TGTGCCAGCAACGTAGCCCCCTACAATGAGCAGTTCTTC. It translates to CASNVAPYNEQFF. The rearrangement joins TRBV5-6 to TRBJ2-1, with D unresolved. Trimming took off 6 bases at V and 2 bases at J, with 9 bases between the two ends. Germline V lookup: CDR1 SGHDT, CDR2 YYEEEE. The CDR3 spans 13 residues. The full variable domain, in which reference TRBV5-6 and TRBJ2-1 provide the parts outside the CDR3, is DAGVTQSPTHLIKTRGQQVTLRCSPKSGHDTVSWYQQALGQGPQFIFQYYEEEERQRGNFPDRFSGHQFPNYSSELNVNALLLGDSALYLCASNVAPYNEQFFGPGTRLTVL.

This chain uses TRBV6-1 with TRBJ2-5, with D possibly being TRBD1 (8 bases). Trimming shortened V by 1 base and J by 5 bases, and 20 bases separated the two germline ends. This CDR3 has 17 residues. Germline V lookup: CDR1 MNHNS, CDR2 SASEGT. The CDR3: CASSEVAGGLGGETQYF. The CDR3 bases are TGTGCCAGCAGTGAAGTGGCAGGGGGCCTGGGGGGGGAGACCCAGTACTTC.

The chain couples TRBV2 to TRBJ1-5, with D maybe TRBD1 (5 bases). Per the germline V gene, CDR1 is SNHLY and CDR2 is FYNNEI. V was trimmed by 6 bases and J by 7 bases, leaving 13 bases between them. The CDR3 is made up of 13 amino acids. The CDR3 DNA sequence: TGTGCCAGCAGCGAGCAGGGAAGCCAGCCCCAGCATTTT. It encodes CASSEQGSQPQHF.

In this sample, this clone turned up once. V gene TRBV28 combines with J gene TRBJ1-1; 11 nucleotides agree with TRBD1. This CDR3 is built from 13 residues. J lost 4 bases, V lost 8 bases, and 3 bases had no gene match. CDR1 is MDHEN, CDR2 SYDVKM, per germline. Written as DNA, the CDR3 is TGTGCCAGCGGAGGACAGGGGGCCACTGAAGCTTTCTTT. Residues: CASGGQGATEAFF.

This chain connects TRBV15 to TRBJ2-1, with D maybe TRBD1 (6 bases). V was cut by 1 base and J by 5 bases, with 12 bases left in between. CDR1 is LNHNV and CDR2 is YYDKDF in the germline V gene (reference sequence). This CDR3 is 15 amino acids long. The CDR3 nucleotides read TGTGCCACCAGCAGAGCAGGGGAAGGGCACAATGAGCAGTTCTTC. Protein sequence: CATSRAGEGHNEQFF.

V usage is TRBV4-2 and J usage is TRBJ2-3; 7 nucleotides line up with TRBD1. V shed 0 bases and J 0 bases; nucleotides not matched to a gene: 15. Germline CDR1 LGHNA, CDR2 YNFKEQ. The CDR3 has 20 amino acids. CDR3 region: CASSQDSKDRFSASTDTQYF. DNA of the CDR3: TGTGCCAGCAGCCAAGATTCGAAGGACAGGTTTTCTGCTAGCACAGATACGCAGTATTTT.

The chain uses TRBV6-5 and TRBJ1-3; 8 nucleotides align to TRBD1. Trimming took 8 bases from V and 4 from J; bases not matched to a gene: 4. This CDR3 is 13 amino acids long. Germline values: CDR1 MNHEY, CDR2 SVGAGI. CDR3 residues: CASGQGAGNTIYF. The CDR3 DNA is TGTGCCAGCGGGCAGGGGGCAGGAAACACCATATATTTT.

The chain is built from TRBV18 and TRBJ1-1, with D uncertain. V lost 6 bases to trimming and J lost 4 bases, with 9 bases between them. CDR1 and CDR2 (germline): KGHSH, LQKENI. The CDR3 spans 12 residues. The CDR3 reads CASSPAATEAFF. The CDR3 bases are TGTGCCAGCTCCCCCGCGGCCACTGAAGCTTTCTTT.

This clone was found a few times. The chain uses TRBV9 and TRBJ1-5, with a tentative D call TRBD1 (6 bases). Germline V gene sequence: CDR1 SGDLS, CDR2 YYNGEE. The CDR3 is 15 amino acids. V lost 4 bases to trimming and J lost 2 bases, with 13 bases between them. The CDR3 DNA is TGTGCCAGCAGCTCGGGGGGGGGCGGCAATCAGCCCCAGCATTTT. Residues: CASSSGGGGNQPQHF.

This sequence joins TRBV18 and TRBJ1-5, with TRBD1 matching over 8 bases. V shed 6 bases and J 0 bases; nucleotides not matched to a gene: 7. Germline CDR1 KGHSH, CDR2 LQKENI. The CDR3 totals 16 residues. The CDR3 spells CASSPGGSYSNQPQHF. The CDR3 DNA reads as TGTGCCAGCTCCCCAGGGGGCAGTTATAGCAATCAGCCCCAGCATTTT.

The V and J genes are TRBV5-4 and TRBJ2-1; TRBD1 might be the D (6 bases). CDR3 size: 16 residues. V dropped 4 bases and J dropped 7 bases, with 21 bases sitting between them. Germline V gene sequence: CDR1 SGHNT, CDR2 YYREEE (reference sequence). Written as DNA, the CDR3 is TGTGCCAGCAGCCGGGCCCACAGGGTAATTGTGAATGAGCAGTTCTTC. It codes for CASSRAHRVIVNEQFF.

The CDR3 nucleotides read TGTGCCAGCAGCCCCATGTCCGGGACAGCCCCCTACGAGCAGTACTTC. Amino acids: CASSPMSGTAPYEQYF. This chain links TRBV5-6 with TRBJ2-7; TRBD1 agrees at 7 bases. From germline, CDR1 is SGHDT and CDR2 YYEEEE. This CDR3 comprises 16 residues. V shed 4 bases and J 2 bases; nucleotides not matched to a gene: 12.

CDR3 in amino acids: CASSPRLAQRWEQFF. The CDR3 DNA follows: TGTGCCAGCAGCCCCAGACTAGCCCAAAGGTGGGAGCAGTTCTTC. V and J are TRBV7-8 and TRBJ2-1; 7 bases fit TRBD2. V shed 5 bases and J 10 bases; nucleotides not matched to a gene: 14. Germline V gene data show CDR1 as SGHVS and CDR2 as FQNEAQ. The CDR3 loop spans 15 amino acids.

The rearrangement uses TRBV30 and TRBJ1-4; possibly TRBD1 for D (5 bases). In germline, CDR1 is GTSNPN, CDR2 SVGIG (reference sequence). Deletions cut 1 base from V and 5 bases from J, with 8 bases between. The CDR3 is made up of 13 amino acids. CDR3 DNA: TGTGCCTGGAGTGCGGGGGGGAATGAAAAACTGTTTTTT. It yields the protein CAWSAGGNEKLFF.

A single count supports this clone. The chain carries TRBV7-2 and TRBJ2-7; 9 bases map to TRBD1. Germline trimming cut 5 bases from V and 7 bases from J; bases unmatched to any gene: 6. This CDR3 spans 13 amino acids. Germline V gives CDR1 SGHTA, CDR2 FQGNSA. CDR3 DNA: TGTGCCAGCAGCCCCGGGACAGGGAGAGAGCAGTACTTC. Protein sequence: CASSPGTGREQYF.

The chain carries TRBV6-5 and TRBJ1-6, with D perhaps TRBD1 (6 bases). Germline V gene data show CDR1 as MNHEY and CDR2 as SVGAGI. The CDR3 is 12 residues long. V was pared by 5 bases and J by 9 bases, with 8 bases between. The CDR3 region is CASSNRVSPLHF. The CDR3 nucleotides are TGTGCCAGCAGTAACAGGGTTTCACCCCTCCACTTT.

The rearrangement uses TRBV11-3 and TRBJ2-2; perhaps TRBD2 as D (5 bases). Germline V gives CDR1 SGHNT, CDR2 YENEEA. With 5 bases removed from V and 0 bases from J, the gap between germline ends came to 13 bases. The CDR3 totals 16 residues. The CDR3 reads CASSPFSGSNTGELFF. The CDR3 DNA reads TGTGCCAGCAGCCCATTCTCGGGGTCGAACACCGGGGAGCTGTTTTTT.

This sequence joins TRBV9 and TRBJ2-4, with D tentatively TRBD2 (5 bases). Trimming cost V 3 bases and J 6 bases, with 13 bases left between them. The germline V gene encodes CDR1 SGDLS and CDR2 YYNGEE. The CDR3 sequence is 14 residues long. This CDR3 reads CASSGPGTGNIQYF. CDR3 DNA: TGTGCCAGCAGCGGTCCGGGAACGGGAAACATTCAGTACTTC.

The chain has TRBV9 and TRBJ2-6; D ambiguous. This CDR3 comprises 16 residues. The V and J ends lost 0 bases and 0 bases respectively, with 7 bases between them. Germline CDR1 is SGDLS and CDR2 is YYNGEE. Here the CDR3 reads CASSVAQDSGANVLTF. CDR3 nucleotides: TGTGCCAGCAGCGTAGCCCAGGACTCTGGGGCCAACGTCCTGACTTTC.

V gene TRBV5-1 combines with J gene TRBJ1-1; 10 nucleotides match TRBD1. This CDR3 contains 17 residues. Germline CDR1 and CDR2: SGHRS and YFSETQ. V was pared by 2 bases and J by 1 base, with 8 bases of the junction left unmatched. Written as DNA, the CDR3 is TGCGCCAGCAGCTTCTCCGGGACAGGGGCCCCGAACACTGAAGCTTTCTTT. This codes for CASSFSGTGAPNTEAFF.

The CDR3 reads CASSLEQKNTEAFF. The DNA of the CDR3 is TGTGCCAGCAGCTTGGAACAGAAGAACACTGAAGCTTTCTTT. The chain carries TRBV5-5 and TRBJ1-1; the D is unclear. In germline, CDR1 is SGHKS, CDR2 YYEKEE (reference sequence). The CDR3 is made up of 14 amino acids. V lost 0 bases and J lost 1, with 7 bases in between.

This chain uses TRBV7-3 with TRBJ2-6, with a tentative D call TRBD1 (8 bases). With 5 bases removed from V and 3 bases from J, the gap between germline ends came to 17 bases. Germline V gene sequence: CDR1 SGHTA, CDR2 FQGTGA. This CDR3 contains 17 residues. The CDR3 region has the DNA TGTGCCAGCAGCGCACCGACAGGGGAGGGTGGGGCCAACGTCCTGACTTTC. The encoded protein is CASSAPTGEGGANVLTF.

This clone has just a few counts. This chain uses TRBV10-3 with TRBJ1-1; the D gene is possibly TRBD1 (5 bases). The CDR3 extends over 13 amino acids. Trimming cost V 7 bases and J 0 bases, with 9 bases left between them. The germline gives CDR1 ENHRY, CDR2 SYGVKD. The CDR3 DNA sequence: TGTGCCATCATGGCAGGGATGAACACTGAAGCTTTCTTT. Protein product: CAIMAGMNTEAFF.

The chain links TRBV18 to TRBJ1-5, with 7 bases fitting TRBD1. This CDR3 is built from 14 residues. J lost 4 bases, V lost 5 bases, and 5 bases had no gene match. The germline V gene encodes CDR1 KGHSH and CDR2 LQKENI. This chain's CDR3 is CASSRDRKNQPQHF. CDR3 in DNA: TGTGCCAGCTCAAGGGACAGAAAGAATCAGCCCCAGCATTTT.

CDR3: CASSFRAGGPQSSYNEQFF. In DNA form, the CDR3 reads TGTGCCAGCAGTTTTCGGGCGGGAGGGCCCCAAAGCTCCTACAATGAGCAGTTCTTC. The V gene is TRBV27, the J gene TRBJ2-1; the match to TRBD2 covers 9 bases. This CDR3 region has 19 residues. The germline V gene has CDR1 MNHEY and CDR2 SMNVEV (reference sequence). The V gene end was trimmed by 3 bases and the J gene end by 0 bases; junction bases not matched to a gene: 12.

This chain links TRBV6-5 with TRBJ1-5; D is unclear. With 0 bases removed from V and 6 bases from J, the gap between germline ends came to 9 bases. The CDR3 covers 14 residues. CDR1 and CDR2 from the germline V gene are MNHEY and SVGAGI. The CDR3 DNA is TGTGCCAGCAGTTACTCGGTGGCGGGTCAGCCCCAGCATTTT. It yields the protein CASSYSVAGQPQHF.

The V call is TRBV7-3, the J call TRBJ2-7; D might be TRBD2 (5 bases). With 4 bases removed from V and 6 bases from J, the gap between germline ends came to 10 bases. The CDR3 length is 12 residues. Germline V gene lookup returns CDR1 SGHTA and CDR2 FQGTGA. The CDR3 spells CASSSGISEQYF. In DNA form, the CDR3 reads TGTGCCAGCAGCTCGGGAATCTCCGAGCAGTACTTC. Using reference TRBV7-3 and TRBJ2-7 for the parts outside the CDR3, the full variable domain is GAGVSQTPSNKVTEKGKYVELRCDPISGHTALYWYRQSLGQGPEFLIYFQGTGAADDSGLPNDRFFAVRPEGSVSTLKIQRTERGDSAVYLCASSSGISEQYFGPGTRLTVT.